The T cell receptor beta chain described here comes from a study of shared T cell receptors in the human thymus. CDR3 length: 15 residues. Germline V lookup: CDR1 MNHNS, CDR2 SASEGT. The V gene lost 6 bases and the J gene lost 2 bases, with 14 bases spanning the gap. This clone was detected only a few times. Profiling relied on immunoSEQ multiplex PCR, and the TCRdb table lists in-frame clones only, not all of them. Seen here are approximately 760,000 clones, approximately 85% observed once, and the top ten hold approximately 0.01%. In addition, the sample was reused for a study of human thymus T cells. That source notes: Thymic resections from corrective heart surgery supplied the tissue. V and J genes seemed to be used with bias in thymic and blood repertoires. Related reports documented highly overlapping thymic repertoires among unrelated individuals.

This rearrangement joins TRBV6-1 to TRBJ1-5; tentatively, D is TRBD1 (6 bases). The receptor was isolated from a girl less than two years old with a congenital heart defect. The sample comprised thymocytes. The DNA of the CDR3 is TGTGCCAGCAGACACCGGGACACTGGCAATCAGCCCCAGCATTTT. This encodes CASRHRDTGNQPQHF.